Below, one TCR beta chain is given with its context. The antigen remains undetermined. The sample is drawn from a study of OX40 agonist ivuxolimab in advanced cancers. Study-level findings and limits: The study found among the lowest clonal expansion in partial responders at 0.1-3.0 mg/kg.

Exclusion applied to patients with autoimmune disease history or systemic immunosuppression. Blood samples were obtained at baseline, cycle 4 day 1, and cycle 7 day 1. CDR3 length: 14 amino acids. V was shortened by 5 bases and J by 3 bases, with 11 bases between the two germline ends. Germline V gene data show CDR1 as SEHNR and CDR2 as FQNEAQ (reference sequence). Libraries were prepared by immunoSEQ multiplex PCR; TCRdb keeps only in-frame clonotypes and omits some of them. The sample contains about 49,000 clones, 85% of which appear only once. The material sequenced was CD4+ or CD8+ T cells sorted from blood, taken in a trial of the OX40 agonist ivuxolimab. The rearrangement uses TRBV7-9 and TRBJ1-5; TRBD1 is a possible D gene (6 bases). This receptor was obtained from an adult with an advanced solid tumor such as melanoma, head and neck, liver or kidney cancer. CDR3 sequence: CASSADSPNQPQHF. DNA of the CDR3: TGTGCCAGCAGCGCGGACAGCCCCAATCAGCCCCAGCATTTT.